The 6 T cell receptor beta chains in this list originate from one sample, sequenced in a study of read filtering for tumor transcriptome and immune sequencing. The library was built from 400 to 500 ng RNA with molecular barcoded adaptors for alpha/delta and beta/gamma chains. TCRdb re-analysed the reads in MiXCR, keeping a single row per CDR3 protein. The sample has 40,000 to 50,000 distinct CDR3 sequences, approximately 19% seen once. What was sequenced was a population of CD138-negative cells sorted from bone marrow. The receptors originated from a donor over 35 with multiple myeloma.

As to this clonotype: A much larger clone lies a single base off, so this may be a read error. The chain links TRBV29-1 to TRBJ1-5, with a possible D match to TRBD1 (6 bases). With 7 bases removed from V and 5 bases from J, the gap between germline ends came to 18 bases. The CDR3 has 14 residues. The germline V gene encodes CDR1 SQVTM and CDR2 ANQGSEA. In nucleotides, the CDR3 is TGCAGCGCCGCCAAGACAGGTTCCGATCAGCCCCAGCATTTT. Its protein is CSAAKTGSDQPQHF.

On this clonotype itself: This likely stems from a read error, as it lies one base from a far larger clone. This chain uses TRBV11-2 with TRBJ2-1; 9 bases agree with TRBD2. Germline lookup yields CDR1 SGHAT and CDR2 FQNNGV. The J segment lost 2 bases and the V segment lost 5 bases, leaving 16 bases of the junction unmatched. This CDR3 contains 19 residues. CDR3 protein: CASSQGLDLAGLPYNEQFF. CDR3 coding DNA: TGTGCCAGCAGCCAGGGCCTCGACCTAGCGGGACTCCCCTACAATGAGCAGTTCTTC.

This clonotype was observed at least ten times. CDR3 sequence: CASSSQGVQETQYF. Written as DNA, the CDR3 is TGTGCCAGCAGCTCCCAGGGGGTCCAAGAGACCCAGTACTTC. The chain has TRBV7-2 and TRBJ2-5; 7 bases agree with TRBD1. With 4 bases clipped from V and 1 base from J, the junction kept 3 bases outside the gene matches. This CDR3 has 14 amino acids. The germline CDR1 and CDR2 sequences are SGHTA and FQGNSA.

With respect to this clonotype: Being one base from a much bigger clone, this may be a read error. CDR3: CASSFGRSTDAQYF. The CDR3 DNA sequence: TGCGCCAGCAGCTTTGGGCGGTCCACAGATGCGCAGTATTTT. The rearrangement joins TRBV5-1 to TRBJ2-3; D not certain. Germline V gene sequence: CDR1 SGHRS, CDR2 YFSETQ. The CDR3 sequence is 14 residues long. Drawing the rest from reference TRBV5-1 and TRBJ2-3, the complete variable domain is KAGVTQTPRYLIKTRGQQVTLSCSPISGHRSVSWYQQTPGQGLQFLFEYFSETQRNKGNFPGRFSGRQFSNSRSEMNVSTLELGDSALYLCASSFGRSTDAQYFGPGTRLTVL.

This chain connects TRBV4-2 to TRBJ2-5, with TRBD2 identical over 9 bases. After removal of 3 bases from V and 6 bases from J, the junction contained 8 bases not matched to a gene. The CDR3 spans 15 residues. Germline CDR1 is LGHNA and CDR2 is YNFKEQ. CDR3: CASSQTSGNEQTQYF. The CDR3 bases are TGTGCCAGCAGCCAGACTAGCGGAAACGAACAGACCCAGTACTTC.

In its sample, this clonotype was seen many times. The genes are TRBV7-2 and TRBJ2-1; possible D gene TRBD1, 6 bases. Trimming took 1 base from V and 6 from J, leaving 13 bases between them. The CDR3 contains 15 residues. Per germline, CDR1 SGHTA and CDR2 FQGNSA. The CDR3 here is CASSLVGAPGNEQFF. Here the CDR3 DNA reads TGTGCCAGCAGCTTAGTGGGGGCTCCGGGCAATGAGCAGTTCTTC.